This is a list of T cell receptor beta chains from one sample in a study of T cells after yellow fever vaccination. A single record per CDR3 protein comes from TCRdb applying MiXCR to the 5' RACE reads. The sample holds 250,000 to 350,000 distinct CDR3 sequences, approximately 10% seen once. The sequencing used CD4+ T cells sorted from PBMCs, collected 5 days after the yellow fever booster vaccination. These TCRs come from a man between 18 and 29 years old who received the YFV17D yellow fever vaccine. The CDR3 runs from the conserved cysteine through the conserved F or W. D genes are given only for firm matches. Expanded clones are given a class, and other clones once, few, many or no size at all.

D	size	V	J	CDR3	DNA
-	-	TRBV28	TRBJ2-3	CASSSSGVRVTDTQYF	TGTGCCAGCAGTTCCTCAGGGGTCAGGGTCACAGATACGCAGTATTTT
TRBD2	few	TRBV7-3	TRBJ2-3	CASSLGTSADTQYF	TGTGCCAGCAGCTTAGGGACTAGCGCGGATACGCAGTATTTT
-	few	TRBV12-5	TRBJ1-1	CASGLEFTEAFF	TGTGCTAGTGGTTTGGAGTTCACTGAAGCTTTCTTT
TRBD2	-	TRBV7-2	TRBJ2-2	CASSLSDWRLAGGPGTGELFF	TGTGCCAGCAGCTTAAGTGACTGGAGGCTAGCGGGGGGGCCTGGCACCGGGGAGCTGTTTTTT
-	many	TRBV27	TRBJ2-5	CASSGGKWVQETQYF	TGTGCCAGCAGCGGAGGGAAGTGGGTTCAAGAGACCCAGTACTTC
TRBD1	few	TRBV12-3/TRBV12-4	TRBJ2-2	CASRRGTGGTGELFF	TGTGCCAGCAGGCGCGGGACAGGGGGCACCGGGGAGCTGTTTTTT
TRBD2	-	TRBV7-4	TRBJ2-7	CASSLGLAARRKDEQYF	TGTGCCAGCAGCCTCGGACTAGCGGCCAGACGAAAAGACGAGCAGTACTTC
-	-	TRBV6-1	TRBJ1-2	CASKNSNYGYTF	TGTGCCAGCAAGAACAGTAACTATGGCTACACCTTC
-	few	TRBV20-1	TRBJ1-2	CSASFAMYGYTF	TGCAGTGCTAGTTTTGCGATGTATGGCTACACCTTC
-	-	TRBV21-1	TRBJ1-1	CASSRFRDRGPTEAFF	TGTGCCAGCAGCAGGTTCCGGGACAGGGGGCCGACTGAAGCTTTCTTT
-	-	TRBV18	TRBJ2-1	CASSPSYTERSRNEQFF	TGTGCCAGCTCACCCTCCTATACCGAGAGGAGCAGGAATGAGCAGTTCTTC
-	many	TRBV30	TRBJ1-6	CAWSPWTENSPLHF	TGTGCCTGGAGTCCCTGGACTGAGAATTCACCCCTCCACTTT
TRBD1	few	TRBV6-1	TRBJ2-2	CASRDTGATGELFF	TGTGCCAGCAGGGACACAGGGGCCACCGGGGAGCTGTTTTTT
-	many	TRBV2	TRBJ1-6	CANRGTFSDSPLHF	TGTGCCAACCGGGGGACATTTTCGGATTCACCCCTCCACTTT
-	few	TRBV12-3/TRBV12-4	TRBJ2-3	CATSSSGQGTQYF	TGTGCCACCAGCTCCTCCGGGCAGGGTACGCAGTATTTT
-	-	TRBV4-1	TRBJ2-2	CASSHGTRTGNTGELFF	TGCGCCAGCAGCCATGGCACCCGTACAGGGAACACCGGGGAGCTGTTTTTT
TRBD2	-	TRBV12-3/TRBV12-4	TRBJ2-3	CASSYAGGLTDTQYF	TGTGCCAGCAGTTACGCGGGGGGACTCACAGATACGCAGTATTTT
TRBD1	many	TRBV7-2	TRBJ1-5	CASSFMTGGSNQPQHF	TGTGCCAGCAGCTTTATGACAGGGGGAAGCAATCAGCCCCAGCATTTT
-	many	TRBV7-2	TRBJ2-3	CASSLGRPSTDTQYF	TGTGCCAGCAGCTTAGGACGTCCTAGCACAGATACGCAGTATTTT
TRBD1	few	TRBV6-5	TRBJ2-3	CASSRQGNLADTQYF	TGTGCCAGCAGCCGACAGGGAAACCTCGCAGATACGCAGTATTTT
TRBD2	-	TRBV29-1	TRBJ2-3	CSVRAGPNTDTQYF	TGCAGCGTAAGAGCGGGACCCAACACAGATACGCAGTATTTT
-	few	TRBV29-1	TRBJ1-1	CSVEMGERYTEAFF	TGCAGCGTTGAAATGGGGGAGCGATACACTGAAGCTTTCTTT
TRBD1	many	TRBV5-1	TRBJ2-1	CASRLRQGDSYNEQFF	TGCGCCAGCCGTCTCCGACAGGGCGACTCCTACAATGAGCAGTTCTTC
TRBD1	few	TRBV19	TRBJ2-1	CASSIEGGQGRIPNEQFF	TGTGCCAGTAGTATAGAGGGTGGACAGGGACGGATCCCCAATGAGCAGTTCTTC
-	few	TRBV4-2	TRBJ1-1	CASSQDGGIGQAFF	TGTGCCAGCAGCCAAGATGGGGGGATCGGGCAAGCTTTCTTT
TRBD1	-	TRBV7-8	TRBJ1-6	CASSQDRVPNSPLHF	TGTGCCAGCAGCCAAGACAGGGTACCCAATTCACCCCTCCACTTT
-	-	TRBV5-1	TRBJ2-6	CASSLDVVGAPSGANVLTF	TGCGCCAGCAGCTTGGATGTCGTAGGTGCCCCTTCTGGGGCCAACGTCCTGACTTTC
-	many	TRBV3-1	TRBJ1-5	CASSQGGYSNQPQHF	TGTGCCAGCAGCCAGGGGGGTTATAGCAATCAGCCCCAGCATTTT
TRBD2	many	TRBV11-2	TRBJ2-5	CASSTGLAAVQETQYF	TGTGCCAGCAGCACGGGACTAGCGGCCGTTCAAGAGACCCAGTACTTC
-	many	TRBV29-1	TRBJ2-5	CSIAFGAGQETQYF	TGCAGCATCGCCTTCGGGGCGGGGCAAGAGACCCAGTACTTC
-	-	TRBV18	TRBJ2-2	CASSLLVGQSTGELFF	TGTGCCAGCTCACTACTCGTGGGCCAAAGCACCGGGGAGCTGTTTTTT
TRBD1	-	TRBV4-1	TRBJ1-5	CASSPRDRDRQPQHF	TGCGCCAGCAGCCCTCGCGACAGGGACCGTCAGCCCCAGCATTTT
-	-	TRBV25-1	TRBJ1-4	CASSPRSGTNEKLFF	TGTGCCAGCAGCCCTCGGTCAGGAACTAATGAAAAACTGTTTTTT
TRBD1	few	TRBV18	TRBJ2-4	CASSPNTGTETGIQYF	TGTGCCAGCTCACCGAATACCGGGACAGAGACTGGCATTCAGTACTTC
TRBD1	-	TRBV5-1	TRBJ1-1	CASSLGTGGPEAFF	TGCGCCAGCAGCTTGGGCACAGGGGGCCCTGAAGCTTTCTTT
-	many	TRBV5-1	TRBJ2-2	CASSLQGGNTGELFF	TGCGCCAGCAGCTTGCAGGGAGGAAACACCGGGGAGCTGTTTTTT
-	-	TRBV5-1	TRBJ2-5	CASSFSGTGQETQYF	TGCGCCAGCAGCTTCTCCGGGACGGGGCAAGAGACCCAGTACTTC
-	-	TRBV6-2/TRBV6-3	TRBJ1-2	CASSYGARDYGYTF	TGTGCCAGCAGTTACGGGGCCAGAGACTATGGCTACACCTTC
-	-	TRBV11-3	TRBJ2-3	CASSVSAGLGSTDTQYF	TGTGCCAGCAGCGTATCCGCCGGGTTGGGCAGCACAGATACGCAGTATTTT
TRBD1	many	TRBV3-1	TRBJ2-5	CASSLTGVEETQYF	TGTGCCAGCAGCCTGACAGGGGTGGAGGAGACCCAGTACTTC
TRBD2	few	TRBV7-2	TRBJ2-1	CASSSGTSGGAGSEQFF	TGTGCCAGCAGCTCCGGGACTAGCGGGGGGGCTGGAAGTGAGCAGTTCTTC
-	-	TRBV20-1	TRBJ2-1	CSASQNEQFF	TGCAGTGCTAGTCAGAATGAGCAGTTCTTC
TRBD1	few	TRBV9	TRBJ2-3	CASSLTGSNKPDTQYF	TGTGCCAGCAGCTTGACAGGGTCGAATAAGCCAGATACGCAGTATTTT
-	-	TRBV4-3	TRBJ2-1	CALSRGATRYNEQFF	TGCGCCCTCTCCCGGGGGGCCACTCGCTACAATGAGCAGTTCTTC
-	few	TRBV20-1	TRBJ2-5	CSARLRETQYF	TGCAGTGCTAGACTCCGGGAGACCCAGTACTTC
TRBD2	-	TRBV20-1	TRBJ2-7	CSACELAGHEQYF	TGCAGTGCCTGCGAACTAGCGGGGCACGAGCAGTACTTC
-	few	TRBV7-8	TRBJ1-5	CASSLNLLSNQPQHF	TGTGCCAGCAGCTTGAATTTACTTAGCAATCAGCCCCAGCATTTT
-	many	TRBV20-1	TRBJ2-5	CSARQGRGETQYF	TGCAGTGCTAGACAGGGGAGAGGAGAGACCCAGTACTTC
-	many	TRBV27	TRBJ2-5	CASSLVVGETQYF	TGTGCCAGCAGTTTAGTAGTAGGGGAGACCCAGTACTTC
-	few	TRBV28	TRBJ2-1	CASSRDILQFF	TGTGCCAGCAGCCGGGATATCCTACAGTTCTTC
TRBD2	many	TRBV7-6	TRBJ2-5	CASSWGGETQYF	TGTGCCAGCAGCTGGGGGGGTGAGACCCAGTACTTC
-	-	TRBV6-5	TRBJ1-6	CASSYEWTSNSPLHF	TGTGCCAGCAGTTACGAGTGGACATCTAATTCACCCCTCCACTTT
-	many	TRBV12-3/TRBV12-4	TRBJ1-5	CASRLQGTSNQPQHF	TGTGCCAGCAGACTACAGGGAACGAGCAATCAGCCCCAGCATTTT